This T cell receptor (beta chain) was sequenced for a study of blood T cell repertoires in COVID-19. Germline-derived CDR1 and CDR2 are MGHDK and SYGVNS. This CDR3 comprises 15 residues. V lost 2 bases, J lost 0 bases, and 8 bases lay in between. This clone was picked up a small number of times. Method: immunoSEQ multiplex PCR; TCRdb's copy keeps in-frame clones and lacks some. The data hold some 380,000 clones, with 88% observed a single time. This TCR derives from a woman in her thirties or forties with acute COVID-19. This chain uses TRBV25-1 with TRBJ1-5; weak D call: TRBD1 (5 bases). Sequencing was performed on PBMCs or T cells enriched from blood (not recorded which). The CDR3 loop reads CASSEGGYSNQPQHF. DNA of the CDR3: TGTGCCAGCAGTGAAGGGGGGTATAGCAATCAGCCCCAGCATTTT.